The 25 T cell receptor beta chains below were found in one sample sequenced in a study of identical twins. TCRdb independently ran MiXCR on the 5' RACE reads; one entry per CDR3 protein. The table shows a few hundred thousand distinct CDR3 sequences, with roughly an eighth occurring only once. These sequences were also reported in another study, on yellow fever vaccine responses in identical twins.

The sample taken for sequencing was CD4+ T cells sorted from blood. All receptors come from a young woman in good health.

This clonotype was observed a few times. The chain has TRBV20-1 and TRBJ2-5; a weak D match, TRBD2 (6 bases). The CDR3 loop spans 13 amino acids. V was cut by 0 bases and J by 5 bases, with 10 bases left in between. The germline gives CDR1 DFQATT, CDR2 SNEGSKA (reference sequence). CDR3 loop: CSARDSLAETQYF. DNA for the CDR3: TGCAGTGCTAGAGATTCTCTAGCGGAGACCCAGTACTTC.

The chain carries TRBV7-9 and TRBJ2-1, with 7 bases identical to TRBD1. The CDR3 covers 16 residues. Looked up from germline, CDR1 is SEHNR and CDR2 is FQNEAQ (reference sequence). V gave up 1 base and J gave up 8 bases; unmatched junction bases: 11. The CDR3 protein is CASSLGLQGVNDEQFF. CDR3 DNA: TGTGCCAGCAGCTTAGGTCTGCAGGGGGTAAACGATGAGCAGTTCTTC.

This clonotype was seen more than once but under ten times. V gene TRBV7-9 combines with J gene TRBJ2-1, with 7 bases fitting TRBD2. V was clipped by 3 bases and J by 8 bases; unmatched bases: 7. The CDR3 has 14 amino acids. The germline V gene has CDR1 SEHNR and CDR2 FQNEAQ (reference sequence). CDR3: CASSFRGSEDEQFF. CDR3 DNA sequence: TGTGCCAGCAGCTTCCGCGGGAGTGAAGATGAGCAGTTCTTC.

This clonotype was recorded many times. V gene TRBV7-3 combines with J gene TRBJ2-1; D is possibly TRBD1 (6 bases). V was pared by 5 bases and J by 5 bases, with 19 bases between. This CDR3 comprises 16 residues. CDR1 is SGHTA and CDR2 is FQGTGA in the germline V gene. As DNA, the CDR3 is TGTGCCAGCAGCCCAATCCCCAGGGGCCGGGACAATGAGCAGTTCTTC. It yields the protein CASSPIPRGRDNEQFF. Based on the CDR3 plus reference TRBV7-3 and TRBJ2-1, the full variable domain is GAGVSQTPSNKVTEKGKYVELRCDPISGHTALYWYRQSLGQGPEFLIYFQGTGAADDSGLPNDRFFAVRPEGSVSTLKIQRTERGDSAVYLCASSPIPRGRDNEQFFGPGTRLTVL.

CDR3: CASRAMDRGGNEKLFF. CDR3 DNA: TGTGCCAGCAGAGCAATGGACAGGGGAGGAAATGAAAAACTGTTTTTT. V and J are TRBV2 and TRBJ1-4, with TRBD1 matching over 9 bases. The CDR3 extends over 16 amino acids. Germline CDR1 SNHLY, CDR2 FYNNEI. Losses at the gene ends were 6 bases for V and 5 bases for J; bases not matched to a gene: 10.

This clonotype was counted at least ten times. CDR3 sequence reads: CSAKHGTGDSKSPLHF. DNA of the CDR3: TGCAGTGCTAAACACGGGACAGGAGACTCCAAATCACCCCTCCACTTT. The chain recombines TRBV20-1 with TRBJ1-6; 8 bases are a match to TRBD1. The CDR3 has 16 amino acids. The J segment lost 10 bases and the V segment lost 4 bases, leaving 15 bases of the junction unmatched. The germline gives CDR1 DFQATT, CDR2 SNEGSKA (reference sequence).

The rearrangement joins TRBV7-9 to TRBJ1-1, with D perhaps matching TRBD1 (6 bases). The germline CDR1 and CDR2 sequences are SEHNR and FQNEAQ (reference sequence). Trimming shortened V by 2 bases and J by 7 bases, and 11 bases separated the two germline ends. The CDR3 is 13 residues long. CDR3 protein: CASSLMGAGEAFF. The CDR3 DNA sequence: TGTGCCAGCAGCTTAATGGGGGCGGGTGAAGCTTTCTTT. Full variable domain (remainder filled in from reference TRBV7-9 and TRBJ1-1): DTGVSQNPRHKITKRGQNVTFRCDPISEHNRLYWYRQTLGQGPEFLTYFQNEAQLEKSRLLSDRFSAERPKGSFSTLEIQRTEQGDSAMYLCASSLMGAGEAFFGQGTRLTVV.

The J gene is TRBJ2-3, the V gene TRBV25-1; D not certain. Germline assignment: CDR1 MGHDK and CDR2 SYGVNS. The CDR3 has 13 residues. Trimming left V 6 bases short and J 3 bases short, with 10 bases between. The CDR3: CASSLELTDTQYF. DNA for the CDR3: TGTGCCAGCAGCCTCGAACTTACAGATACGCAGTATTTT.

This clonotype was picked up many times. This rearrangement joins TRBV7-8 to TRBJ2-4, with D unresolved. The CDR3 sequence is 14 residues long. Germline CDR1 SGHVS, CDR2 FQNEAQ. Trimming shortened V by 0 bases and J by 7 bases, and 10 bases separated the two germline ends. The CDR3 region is CASSLAGRTNIQYF. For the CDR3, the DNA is TGTGCCAGCAGCTTAGCCGGCAGGACCAACATTCAGTACTTC.

CDR3 amino acids: CASRRGGGLQETQYF. In DNA, the CDR3 is TGTGCCAGCAGAAGGGGCGGGGGGTTACAAGAGACCCAGTACTTC. The chain recombines TRBV6-2 or TRBV6-3 with TRBJ2-5; 8 nucleotides agree with TRBD2. The CDR3 sequence is 15 residues long. Germline V gene sequence: CDR1 MNHEY, CDR2 SVGEGT. J gave up 2 bases and V 6 bases, and 8 bases lay outside the gene matches.

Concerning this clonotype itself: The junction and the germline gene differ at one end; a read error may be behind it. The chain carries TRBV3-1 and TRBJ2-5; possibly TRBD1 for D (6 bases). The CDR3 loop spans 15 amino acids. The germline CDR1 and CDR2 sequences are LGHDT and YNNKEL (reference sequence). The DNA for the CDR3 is TGTGCCAGCAGCCCGATACAAGGGGGACGAGAGGCCCAGTACTTC. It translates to CASSPIQGGREAQYF.

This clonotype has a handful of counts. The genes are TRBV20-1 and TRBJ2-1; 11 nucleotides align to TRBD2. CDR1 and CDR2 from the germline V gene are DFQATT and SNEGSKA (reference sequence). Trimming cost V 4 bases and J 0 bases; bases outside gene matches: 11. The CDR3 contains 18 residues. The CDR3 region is CSATRGVAGGVSYNEQFF. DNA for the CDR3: TGCAGTGCTACCCGGGGGGTAGCGGGAGGGGTCTCCTACAATGAGCAGTTCTTC.

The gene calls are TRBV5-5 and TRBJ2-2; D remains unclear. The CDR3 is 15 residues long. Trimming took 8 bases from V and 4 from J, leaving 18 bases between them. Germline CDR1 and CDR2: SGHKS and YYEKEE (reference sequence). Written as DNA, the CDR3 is TGTGCCAGTCAGGCGCGGCTCCAATTCACCGGGGAGCTGTTTTTT. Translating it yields CASQARLQFTGELFF.

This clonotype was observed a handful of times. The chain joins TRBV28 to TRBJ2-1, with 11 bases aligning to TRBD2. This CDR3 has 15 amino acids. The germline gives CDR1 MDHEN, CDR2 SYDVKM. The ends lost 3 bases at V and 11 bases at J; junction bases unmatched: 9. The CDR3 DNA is TGTGCCAGCAGTTTCTCCGGGACTAGCGGCTACCAGCAGTTCTTC. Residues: CASSFSGTSGYQQFF.

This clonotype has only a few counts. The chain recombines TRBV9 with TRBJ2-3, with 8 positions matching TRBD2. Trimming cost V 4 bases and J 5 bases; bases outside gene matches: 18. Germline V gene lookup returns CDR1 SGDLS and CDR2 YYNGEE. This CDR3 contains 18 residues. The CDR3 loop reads CASSTHSGGGGNRDTQYF. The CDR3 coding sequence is TGTGCCAGCAGCACCCACTCGGGGGGGGGCGGGAACAGAGATACGCAGTATTTT.

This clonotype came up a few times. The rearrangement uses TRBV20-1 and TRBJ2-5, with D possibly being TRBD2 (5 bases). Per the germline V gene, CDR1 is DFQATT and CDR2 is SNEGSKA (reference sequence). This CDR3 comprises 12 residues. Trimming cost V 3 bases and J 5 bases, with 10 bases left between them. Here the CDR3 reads CSASRTSETQYF. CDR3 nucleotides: TGCAGTGCTAGTCGGACTTCCGAGACCCAGTACTTC.

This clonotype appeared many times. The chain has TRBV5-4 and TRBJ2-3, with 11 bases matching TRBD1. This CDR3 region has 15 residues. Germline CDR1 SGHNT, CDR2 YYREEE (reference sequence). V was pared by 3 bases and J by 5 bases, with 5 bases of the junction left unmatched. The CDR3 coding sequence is TGTGCCAGCAGCTCCCGGACAGGGGGCATAGATACGCAGTATTTT. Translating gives CASSSRTGGIDTQYF.

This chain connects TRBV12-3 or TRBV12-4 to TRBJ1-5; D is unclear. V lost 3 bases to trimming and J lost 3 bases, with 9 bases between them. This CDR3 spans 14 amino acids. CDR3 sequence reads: CASSFSGNNQPQHF. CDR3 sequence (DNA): TGTGCCAGCAGTTTCAGCGGGAACAATCAGCCCCAGCATTTT.

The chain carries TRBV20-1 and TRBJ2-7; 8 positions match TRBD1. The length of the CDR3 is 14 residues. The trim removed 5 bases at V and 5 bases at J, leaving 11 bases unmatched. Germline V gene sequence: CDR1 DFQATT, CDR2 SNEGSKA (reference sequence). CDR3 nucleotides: TGCAGTGCTCGTCTATCCAGGGGGCTCAACGAGCAGTACTTC. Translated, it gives CSARLSRGLNEQYF.

The DNA for the CDR3 is TGTGCCAGCAGCCAAGATCCCCCGGCTAGCGGGAGGGGGGATGAGCAGTTCTTC. It translates to CASSQDPPASGRGDEQFF. This rearrangement joins TRBV14 to TRBJ2-1; 12 bases are a match to TRBD2. This CDR3 spans 18 amino acids. From germline, CDR1 is SGHDN and CDR2 FVKESK. V gave up 0 bases and J gave up 8 bases; unmatched junction bases: 11.

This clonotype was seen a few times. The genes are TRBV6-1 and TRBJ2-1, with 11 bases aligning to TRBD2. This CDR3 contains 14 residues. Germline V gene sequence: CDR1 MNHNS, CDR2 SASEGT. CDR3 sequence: CASVTSGIYNEQFF. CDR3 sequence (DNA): TGTGCTTCCGTGACTAGCGGGATCTACAATGAGCAGTTCTTC.

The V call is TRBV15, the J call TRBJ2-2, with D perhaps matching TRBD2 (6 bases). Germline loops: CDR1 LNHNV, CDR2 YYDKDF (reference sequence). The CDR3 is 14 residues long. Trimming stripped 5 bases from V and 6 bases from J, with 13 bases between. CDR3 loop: CATSGRLEAGELFF. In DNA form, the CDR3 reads TGTGCCACCAGCGGGAGACTAGAGGCCGGGGAGCTGTTTTTT.

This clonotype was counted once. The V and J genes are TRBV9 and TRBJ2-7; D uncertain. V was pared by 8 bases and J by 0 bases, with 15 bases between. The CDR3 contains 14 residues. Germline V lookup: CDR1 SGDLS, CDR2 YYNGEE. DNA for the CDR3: TGTGCCAGACCGAGACAAAATAACTCCTACGAGCAGTACTTC. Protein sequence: CARPRQNNSYEQYF.

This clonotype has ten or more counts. The DNA for the CDR3 is TGTGCCAGCAGCCCCGACAGGGTGGGCAATCAGCCCCAGCATTTT. Translation gives CASSPDRVGNQPQHF. The genes are TRBV27 and TRBJ1-5, with 7 nucleotides matching TRBD1. The CDR3 contains 15 residues. CDR1 MNHEY and CDR2 SMNVEV come from the germline V gene (reference sequence). J was trimmed by 2 bases and V by 6 bases; bases with no gene match: 7.

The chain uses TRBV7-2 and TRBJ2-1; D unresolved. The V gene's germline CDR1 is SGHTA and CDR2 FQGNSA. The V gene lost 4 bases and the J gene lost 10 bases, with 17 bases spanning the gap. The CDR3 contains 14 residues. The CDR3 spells CASSSNTRVAEQFF. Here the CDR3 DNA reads TGTGCCAGCAGCTCGAATACCCGGGTTGCAGAGCAGTTCTTC.